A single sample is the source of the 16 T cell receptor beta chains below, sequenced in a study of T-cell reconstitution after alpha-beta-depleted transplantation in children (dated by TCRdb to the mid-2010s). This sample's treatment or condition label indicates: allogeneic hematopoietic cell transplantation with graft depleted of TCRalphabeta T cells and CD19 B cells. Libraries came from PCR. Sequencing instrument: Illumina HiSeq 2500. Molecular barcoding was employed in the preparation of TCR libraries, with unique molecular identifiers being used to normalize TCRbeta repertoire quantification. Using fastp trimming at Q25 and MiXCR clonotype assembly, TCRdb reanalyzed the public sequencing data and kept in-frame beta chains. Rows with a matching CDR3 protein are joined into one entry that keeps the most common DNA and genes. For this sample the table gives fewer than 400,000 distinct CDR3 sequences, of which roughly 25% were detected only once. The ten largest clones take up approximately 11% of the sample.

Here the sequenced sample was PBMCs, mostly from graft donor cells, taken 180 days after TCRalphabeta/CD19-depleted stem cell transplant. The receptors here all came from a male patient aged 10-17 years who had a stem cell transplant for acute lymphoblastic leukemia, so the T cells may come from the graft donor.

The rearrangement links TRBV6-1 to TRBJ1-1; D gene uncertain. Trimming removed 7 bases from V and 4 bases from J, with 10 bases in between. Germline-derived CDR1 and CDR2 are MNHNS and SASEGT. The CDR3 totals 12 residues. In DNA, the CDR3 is TGTGCCAGCATGGCGGCAACCACTGAAGCTTTCTTT. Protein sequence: CASMAATTEAFF.

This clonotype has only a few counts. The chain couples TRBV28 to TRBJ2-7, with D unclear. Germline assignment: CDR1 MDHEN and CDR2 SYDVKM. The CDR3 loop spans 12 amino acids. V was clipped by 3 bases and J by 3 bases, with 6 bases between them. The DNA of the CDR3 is TGTGCCAGCAGTTTCACCTTCTACGAGCAGTACTTC. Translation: CASSFTFYEQYF. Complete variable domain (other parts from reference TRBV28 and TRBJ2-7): DVKVTQSSRYLVKRTGEKVFLECVQDMDHENMFWYRQDPGLGLRLIYFSYDVKMKEKGDIPEGYSVSREKKERFSLILESASTNQTSMYLCASSFTFYEQYFGPGTRLTVT.

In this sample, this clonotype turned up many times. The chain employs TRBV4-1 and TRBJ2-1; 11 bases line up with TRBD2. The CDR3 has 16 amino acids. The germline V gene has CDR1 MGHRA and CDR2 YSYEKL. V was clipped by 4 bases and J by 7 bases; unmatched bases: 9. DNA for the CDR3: TGCGCCAGCAGCCTTCTAACTAGCGGGAGAGAGAATGAGCAGTTCTTC. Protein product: CASSLLTSGRENEQFF.

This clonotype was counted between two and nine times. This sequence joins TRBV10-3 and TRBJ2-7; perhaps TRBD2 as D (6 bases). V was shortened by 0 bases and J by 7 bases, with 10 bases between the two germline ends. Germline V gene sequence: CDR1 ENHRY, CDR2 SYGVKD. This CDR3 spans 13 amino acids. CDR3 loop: CAISESLGGEQYF. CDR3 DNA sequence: TGTGCCATCAGTGAGTCACTTGGGGGGGAGCAGTACTTC.

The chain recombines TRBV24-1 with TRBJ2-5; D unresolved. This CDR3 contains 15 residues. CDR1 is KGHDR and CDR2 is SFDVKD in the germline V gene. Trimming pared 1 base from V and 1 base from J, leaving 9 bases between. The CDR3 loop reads CATSDLEPVQETQYF. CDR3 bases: TGTGCCACCAGTGATTTAGAACCAGTCCAAGAGACCCAGTACTTC.

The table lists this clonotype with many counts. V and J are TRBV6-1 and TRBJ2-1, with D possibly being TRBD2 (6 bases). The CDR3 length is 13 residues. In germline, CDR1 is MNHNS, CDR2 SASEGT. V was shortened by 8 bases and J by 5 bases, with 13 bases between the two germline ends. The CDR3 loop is CASRLGRNNEQFF. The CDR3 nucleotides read TGTGCCAGCCGCTTGGGGAGGAACAATGAGCAGTTCTTC.

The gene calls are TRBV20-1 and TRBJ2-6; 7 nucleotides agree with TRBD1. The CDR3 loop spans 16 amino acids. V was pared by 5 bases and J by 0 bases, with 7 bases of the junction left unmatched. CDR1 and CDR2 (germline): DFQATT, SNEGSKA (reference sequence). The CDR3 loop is CSAWTGPSSGANVLTF. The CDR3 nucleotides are TGCAGTGCTTGGACAGGCCCTAGCTCTGGGGCCAACGTCCTGACTTTC.

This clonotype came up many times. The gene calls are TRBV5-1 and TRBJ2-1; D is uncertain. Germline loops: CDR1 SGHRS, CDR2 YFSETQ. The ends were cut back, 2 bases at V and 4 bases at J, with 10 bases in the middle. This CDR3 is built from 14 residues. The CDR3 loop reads CASSFEVPYNEQFF. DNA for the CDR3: TGCGCCAGCAGCTTCGAGGTTCCTTACAATGAGCAGTTCTTC. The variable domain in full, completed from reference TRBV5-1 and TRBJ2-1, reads KAGVTQTPRYLIKTRGQQVTLSCSPISGHRSVSWYQQTPGQGLQFLFEYFSETQRNKGNFPGRFSGRQFSNSRSEMNVSTLELGDSALYLCASSFEVPYNEQFFGPGTRLTVL.

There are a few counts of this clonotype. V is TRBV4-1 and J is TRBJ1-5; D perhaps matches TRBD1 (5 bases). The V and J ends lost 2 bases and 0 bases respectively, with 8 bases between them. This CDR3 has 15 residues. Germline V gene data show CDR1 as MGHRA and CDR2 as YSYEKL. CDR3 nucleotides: TGCGCCAGCAGCCAACAGGGTTATAGCAATCAGCCCCAGCATTTT. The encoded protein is CASSQQGYSNQPQHF.

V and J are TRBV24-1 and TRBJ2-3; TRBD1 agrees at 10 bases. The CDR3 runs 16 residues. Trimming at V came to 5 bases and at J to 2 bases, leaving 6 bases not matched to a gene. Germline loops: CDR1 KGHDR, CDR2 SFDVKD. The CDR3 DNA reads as TGTGCCACCAGTGGGGTTGGGACAGGGGTCACAGATACGCAGTATTTT. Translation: CATSGVGTGVTDTQYF.

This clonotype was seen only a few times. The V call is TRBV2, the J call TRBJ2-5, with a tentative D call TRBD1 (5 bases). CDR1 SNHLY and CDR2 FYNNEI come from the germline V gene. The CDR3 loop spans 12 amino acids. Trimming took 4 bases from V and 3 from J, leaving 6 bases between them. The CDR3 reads CASSATEETQYF. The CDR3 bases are TGTGCCAGCAGTGCGACAGAAGAGACCCAGTACTTC.

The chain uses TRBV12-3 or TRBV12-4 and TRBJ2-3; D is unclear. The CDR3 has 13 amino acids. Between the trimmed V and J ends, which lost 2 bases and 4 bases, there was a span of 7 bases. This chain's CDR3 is CASSLLSADTQYF. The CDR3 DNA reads TGTGCCAGCAGTTTACTGTCGGCAGATACGCAGTATTTT.

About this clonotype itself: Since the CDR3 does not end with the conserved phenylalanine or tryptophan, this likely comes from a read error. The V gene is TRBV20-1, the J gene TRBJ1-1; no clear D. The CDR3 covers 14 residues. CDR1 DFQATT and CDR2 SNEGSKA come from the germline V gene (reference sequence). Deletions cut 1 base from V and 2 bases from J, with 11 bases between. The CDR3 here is CSARAGPLNTEAFL. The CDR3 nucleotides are TGCAGTGCTAGAGCCGGACCGTTAAACACTGAAGCTTTCCTT.

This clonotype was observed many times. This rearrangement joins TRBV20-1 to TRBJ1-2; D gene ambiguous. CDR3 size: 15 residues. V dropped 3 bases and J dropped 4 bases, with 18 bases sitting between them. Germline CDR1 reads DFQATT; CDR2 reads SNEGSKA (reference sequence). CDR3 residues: CSARRRSGISYGYTF. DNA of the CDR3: TGCAGTGCTAGGCGCCGCTCGGGAATTTCCTATGGCTACACCTTC.

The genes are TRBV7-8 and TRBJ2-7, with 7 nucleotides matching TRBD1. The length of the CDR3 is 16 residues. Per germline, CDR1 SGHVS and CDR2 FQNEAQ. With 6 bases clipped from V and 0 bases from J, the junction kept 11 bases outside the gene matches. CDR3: CASSSNPGQLSYEQYF. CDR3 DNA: TGTGCCAGCAGTTCTAACCCGGGACAGCTCTCCTACGAGCAGTACTTC.

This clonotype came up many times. The CDR3 loop is CASSPEYEQYF. The CDR3 DNA reads TGTGCCAGCAGTCCGGAGTACGAGCAGTACTTC. The chain combines TRBV12-3 or TRBV12-4 with TRBJ2-7; D call uncertain. Trimming took 5 bases from V and 4 from J, leaving 6 bases between them. The CDR3 contains 11 residues.